This TCR beta chain was recorded in a study of blood T cell repertoires in COVID-19. Background on the study: Sites across the United States, Italy and Spain contributed samples from acute and convalescent COVID-19. T cells, B-cell-depleted T cells, or PBMCs supplied cDNA or gDNA.

Trimming shortened V by 1 base and J by 0 bases, and 4 bases separated the two germline ends. Looked up from germline, CDR1 is SEHNR and CDR2 is FQNEAQ (reference sequence). The CDR3 contains 14 residues. Authors' methods: The assay estimated nucleated cells by amplifying reference gene primers. Some clones are missing from TCRdb's copy, which holds only in-frame ones; the method was immunoSEQ multiplex PCR. That table furnishes V, J and clone size, whereas the DNA furnished D and trimming. This table has around 45,000 clones, roughly nine tenths appearing once. Source material: peripheral blood. V is TRBV7-9 and J is TRBJ1-3, with D unclear. This clonotype was obtained from a man between 60 and 75 years old with active or convalescent COVID-19. In DNA form, the CDR3 reads TGTGCCAGCAGCTTAGATAACTCTGGAAACACCATATATTTT. This gives the protein CASSLDNSGNTIYF.